This TCR beta chain was sequenced for a study of T cell repertoires in cytomegalovirus infection. General study results and limits: Accumulated public TCR beta family frequency recognized individuals carrying CMV together with the relevant HLA. HLA-C-restricted CMV-specific TCR beta clonotypes prevailed in the ex vivo response.

TCRdb analysed the reads with MiXCR anew, one entry per CDR3 protein. The sample carries 450,000 to 650,000 distinct CDR3 sequences, about 30% recorded once. Between the trimmed V and J ends, which lost 2 bases and 9 bases, there was a span of 14 bases. The CDR3 length is 14 residues. Per the germline V gene, CDR1 is MDHEN and CDR2 is SYDVKM. Worth noting for this clonotype: Its cognate antigen is unknown.

The gene calls are TRBV28 and TRBJ2-4, with D tentatively TRBD1 (6 bases). The sample consisted of PBMCs. The receptor's source is a human donor in good health (CMV status not recorded). Some clones in this sample may be carry-over from other donors' samples. The CDR3 DNA reads TGTGCCAGCAGTTTACGCTCAGGGGCGGGCATTCAGTACTTC. Its protein product is CASSLRSGAGIQYF.